A selection of T cell receptor beta chains follows, all from one sample in a study of cytomegalovirus exposure and HLA in healthy donors. Clones were read by immunoSEQ multiplex PCR, and TCRdb kept only the in-frame ones, dropping some. The table has around 110,000 clones, 75% to 85% seen once. The sequenced sample consisted of PBMCs. The receptors were gathered from a middle-aged man in good health and CMV-seronegative. Each CDR3 is given with its conserved first and last residue. A D gene is named only where the DNA matches it firmly. Clone size appears in some rows only: once, few, many, or a class for an expanded clone.

TRBJ2-5,once,TRBV6-5,-,TGTGCCAGCAGTTACTCGTCGGTGAACCAAGAGACCCAGTACTTC,CASSYSSVNQETQYF
TRBJ1-5,once,TRBV29-1,TRBD1,TGCAGCGTCTCACAGGGGGCTGGACAGCCCCAGCATTTT,CSVSQGAGQPQHF
TRBJ2-1,-,TRBV4-2,TRBD2,TGTGCCAGCAGCCCCCAAGGCGGGGGGGCCGGGAATGAGCAGTTCTTC,CASSPQGGGAGNEQFF
TRBJ2-1,once,TRBV29-1,TRBD1,TGCAGCGTCGGACAGGGGCACGATGAGCAGTTCTTC,CSVGQGHDEQFF
TRBJ2-1,-,TRBV19,TRBD1,TGTGCCAGTAGTATCCGGACAGGGGCGATAAGGGAGCAGTTCTTC,CASSIRTGAIREQFF
TRBJ1-2,-,TRBV5-1,TRBD1,TGCGCCAGCAGCGGGGGACAGGCTAGGGGTGGCTACACCTTC,CASSGGQARGGYTF
TRBJ2-7,few,TRBV7-6,TRBD1,TGTGCCAGCAGCCCCGTACAGGGGGCCTATCAAGAGCAGTACTTC,CASSPVQGAYQEQYF
TRBJ1-6,-,TRBV7-2,-,TGTGCCAGCAGCCTGAGACTCGGCAGGGGATATTCACCCCTCCACTTT,CASSLRLGRGYSPLHF
TRBJ1-5,-,TRBV7-2,-,TGTGCCAGCAGCTCCGGGACATTCTCGAGCAATCAGCCCCAGCATTTT,CASSSGTFSSNQPQHF
TRBJ1-5,few,TRBV7-8,-,TGTGCCAGCAGCTTATTGCAGGGCAGGAGCAATCAGCCCCAGCATTTT,CASSLLQGRSNQPQHF
TRBJ1-2,-,TRBV6-1,-,TGTGCCACGGGATCGATTGGACAGACTAACTATGGCTACACCTTC,CATGSIGQTNYGYTF
TRBJ1-5,-,TRBV5-1,-,TGCGCCAGCAGCCAGGGTAGGAATCAGCCCCAGCATTTT,CASSQGRNQPQHF
TRBJ2-5,-,TRBV7-8,-,TGTGCCAGCAGCTTAGCCCGGGGGACCCTCGAGACCCAGTACTTC,CASSLARGTLETQYF
TRBJ2-2,-,TRBV5-1,TRBD1,TGCGCCAGCAGCCCCCCGGGACAGGGGGCCGGGGAGCTGTTTTTT,CASSPPGQGAGELFF
TRBJ2-3,-,TRBV9,-,TGTGCCAGCACCCGGGGACAAGACACAGATACGCAGTATTTT,CASTRGQDTDTQYF
TRBJ2-5,-,TRBV6-1,TRBD2,TGTGCCAGCAGTGAAGCGCGGGGGGGCCGATCGGAGACCCAGTACTTC,CASSEARGGRSETQYF
TRBJ2-5,-,TRBV30,-,TGTGCCTGGAATCCCGGGTCCGGGCAAGAGACCCAGTACTTC,CAWNPGSGQETQYF
TRBJ1-1,-,TRBV5-4,-,TGTGCCAGCAGCTCCCCAGGGGAAAGGGAAGCTTTCTTT,CASSSPGEREAFF
TRBJ2-5,-,TRBV2,TRBD2,TGTGCCAGCAGGGGACTAGCGCCAGAGACCCAGTACTTC,CASRGLAPETQYF
TRBJ1-6,-,TRBV10-1,TRBD1,TGCGCCAGCAGTGGACAGGGGGGTTCACCCCTCCACTTT,CASSGQGGSPLHF
TRBJ2-1,-,TRBV30,-,TGTGCCTGGAAGTGGGGGCCGAACAATGAGCAGTTCTTC,CAWKWGPNNEQFF
TRBJ2-3,-,TRBV11-1,-,TGTGCCAGCACTCCCGGCAGGGGCACAGATACGCAGTATTTT,CASTPGRGTDTQYF
TRBJ1-4,-,TRBV11-2,-,TGTGCCAGCAGCTCCTTCAGGTCTACTAATGAAAAACTGTTTTTT,CASSSFRSTNEKLFF
TRBJ2-5,-,TRBV13,-,TGTGCCAGCAGCCCCCGGACTCGGCAAGAGACCCAGTACTTC,CASSPRTRQETQYF
TRBJ1-1,-,TRBV28,-,TGTGCCAGTGGCGGGGGGGGAAACACTGAAGCTTTCTTT,CASGGGGNTEAFF
TRBJ1-1,-,TRBV6-4,-,TGTGCCAGCAGGAACACAGGGATTTCTGAAGCTTTCTTT,CASRNTGISEAFF
TRBJ1-3,once,TRBV28,-,TGTGCCAGCAGTTTGGGGGACTCCTGGTACTCTGGAAACACCATATATTTT,CASSLGDSWYSGNTIYF
TRBJ1-1,-,TRBV7-8,-,TGTGCCAGCAGCTTACTTGTCGGGAACACTGAAGCTTTCTTT,CASSLLVGNTEAFF
TRBJ2-2,-,TRBV6-6,TRBD2,TGTGCCAGCACCGCGGGGGGGACCGGGGAGCTGTTTTTT,CASTAGGTGELFF
TRBJ2-4,-,TRBV4-1,TRBD2,TGCGCCAGCAGCCAAGCTCCGCTAGCCCGGGGGGTTGGGTCCAAAAACATTCAGTACTTC,CASSQAPLARGVGSKNIQYF
TRBJ1-1,-,TRBV6-5,TRBD1,TGTGCCAGCACTTCAGAGGGGGCGCGCACTGAAGCTTTCTTT,CASTSEGARTEAFF
TRBJ1-4,-,TRBV6-5,TRBD1,TGTGCCAGCTCCCGAGGGGGCTATAATGAAAAACTGTTTTTT,CASSRGGYNEKLFF
TRBJ2-1,-,TRBV4-1,TRBD2,TGCGCCAGCAGCCAGGAGACTAGCGGGGGGACCAATGAGCAGTTCTTC,CASSQETSGGTNEQFF
TRBJ2-1,once,TRBV6-6,TRBD2,TGTGCCAGCAATCCTAGCGGGCCCCTCAATGAGCAGTTCTTC,CASNPSGPLNEQFF
TRBJ2-3,-,TRBV6-1,TRBD2,TGTGCCAGCAGTGAAAGCTTGGGGACTAGTGTGTATTTT,CASSESLGTSVYF
TRBJ2-3,-,TRBV7-8,TRBD2,TGTGCCAGCAGCGGCTATAGCGGGGGGTACGAAAAGCTTAGCACAGATACGCAGTATTTT,CASSGYSGGYEKLSTDTQYF
TRBJ2-5,-,TRBV19,-,TGTGCCAGTAGTAGACTGTTACAAGAGACCCAGTACTTC,CASSRLLQETQYF
TRBJ2-2,-,TRBV10-1,TRBD2,TGCGCCAGCAGAGCGGGGGCGAACACCGGGGAGCTGTTTTTT,CASRAGANTGELFF
TRBJ1-2,-,TRBV7-2,TRBD1,TGTGCCAGCAGCCGGGACAGGCCCAACTATGGCTACACCTTC,CASSRDRPNYGYTF
TRBJ1-6,-,TRBV6-1,TRBD1,TGTGCCAGCAGAACTACGACAGGGATGGATTCACCCCTCCACTTT,CASRTTTGMDSPLHF
TRBJ2-2,-,TRBV7-2,-,TGTGCCAGCAGCTTAGGGCCCACCGGGGAGCTGTTTTTT,CASSLGPTGELFF
TRBJ2-5,-,TRBV5-1,-,TGCGCCAGCAGCTTCTACAGGGGGGGCGAGACCCAGTACTTC,CASSFYRGGETQYF
TRBJ2-7,-,TRBV5-5,-,TGTGCCAGCAGCCGCGGTGGAGTGAATTACTACGAGCAGTACTTC,CASSRGGVNYYEQYF
TRBJ1-3,-,TRBV5-4,-,TGTGCCAGCAGCTTAAAGGGGTCTGGAAACACCATATATTTT,CASSLKGSGNTIYF
TRBJ2-5,-,TRBV28,TRBD1,TGTGCCAGCAGTCTACAGACAGGGGGCTTGGAGACCCAGTACTTC,CASSLQTGGLETQYF
TRBJ2-1,-,TRBV2,-,TGTGCCAGCAGTGAAGGAGAATACAATGAGCAGTTCTTC,CASSEGEYNEQFF
TRBJ2-1,-,TRBV30,TRBD1,TGTGCCTGTCCCTCAGGACAGGGGAACGATGAGCAGTTCTTC,CACPSGQGNDEQFF
TRBJ1-6,-,TRBV5-4,-,TGTGCCAGCAGCTTGGACAGCTCCTATAATTCACCCCTCCACTTT,CASSLDSSYNSPLHF
TRBJ1-4,-,TRBV19,-,TGTGCCAGTAGAGGCGGTGGGGCCGCCGATGAAAAACTGTTTTTT,CASRGGGAADEKLFF
TRBJ2-1,-,TRBV10-1,-,TGCGCCAGCAGTGGGAACAGGCCCTACAATGAGCAGTTCTTC,CASSGNRPYNEQFF
TRBJ1-5,-,TRBV28,-,TGTGCCAGCAAACCCCCAGGGGTCCAGCCCCAGCATTTT,CASKPPGVQPQHF
TRBJ1-2,once,TRBV7-2,-,TGTGCCAGCAGCGTGTATTGGCAGGCGATCTATGGCTACACCTTC,CASSVYWQAIYGYTF
TRBJ2-3,few,TRBV28,-,TGTGCCAGCAGTTTTATGGACAACGAGAACCCAGATACGCAGTATTTT,CASSFMDNENPDTQYF
TRBJ2-3,-,TRBV27,-,TGTGCCAGCAGCGGGCGTGGAGGGCACACAGATACGCAGTATTTT,CASSGRGGHTDTQYF
TRBJ2-5,-,TRBV4-2,-,TGTGCCAGCAGCCAAGGTCCGGTCGTGGAGACCCAGTACTTC,CASSQGPVVETQYF
TRBJ1-4,-,TRBV5-4,-,TGTGCCAGCAGCTCAGGACAGATCAATGAAAAACTGTTTTTT,CASSSGQINEKLFF
TRBJ1-5,-,TRBV5-7,-,TGTGCCAGCAGCTTGACCAGGGGATGGGATCAGCCCCAGCATTTT,CASSLTRGWDQPQHF
TRBJ2-7,few,TRBV7-2,TRBD2,TGTGCCAGCAGCTTTGGAGCTAGCGGGACCTCCTACGAGCAGTACTTC,CASSFGASGTSYEQYF
TRBJ1-2,-,TRBV7-9,TRBD1,TGTGCCAGCAGCTCAGGAGAGGGGGCCGATGGCTACACCTTC,CASSSGEGADGYTF